This paragraph covers one TCR beta chain sequence. This clonotype occurred a few times. This receptor's antigen is unknown. Per-base quality was not reported, and no clone a single base away is much larger than it. The germline V end is reduced by 4 bases and the J end by 5 bases; junction bases left unmatched: 6. The germline V gene supplies CDR1 SGHRS and CDR2 YFSETQ. The CDR3 spans 15 residues, from the cysteine through the phenylalanine. The sequence is cut down to CDR3 DNA, 45 bases in frame from base 1. The data were taken from a study of T-cell memory formation after mild COVID-19 (dated by TCRdb to the early 2020s). About the study as a whole: Most TCR sequence clusters were specific to one of the two donors. The cohort comprised two young, previously healthy adult volunteers, one female and one male. Longitudinal TCRalpha and TCRbeta repertoire sequencing tracked T-cell clones expanding and contracting after mild COVID-19 in two donors. Study-wide findings and limitations: SARS-CoV-2 specificity was not confirmed for the second-wave clones peaking on day 37. Contracting CD4+ clones were located mainly in the CM and EM memory subsets, whereas CD8+ clones were found to be enriched in EMRA. Only two mild cases were covered in the study, and larger cohorts including severe cases with pre-infection samples were considered necessary. Some responding clones were detected in pre-infection memory, which suggested that pre-existing cross-reactive memory T cells had joined the SARS-CoV-2 response. Balanced CD4/CD8 phenotypes were observed for clones contracting from day 15 to 85, whereas a bias towards CD4+ was observed for a second wave of clones expanding from day 15 to 37.

The run used an Illumina NovaSeq 6000. cDNA libraries for TCRalpha and TCRbeta were prepared by 5'RACE using constant-segment primers, with sample barcodes and unique molecular identifiers added. Trizol reagent was used to extract RNA from every sample. Amplification of the libraries took two PCR steps, and the second step added a second sample barcode plus Illumina TruSeq adapters. Libraries were sequenced on an Illumina NovaSeq with 2 x 150 bp paired-end reads. For the original study's pipeline: Reads were demultiplexed and collapsed into UMI-guided consensus sequences with migec v1.2.7. Using mixcr v2.1.11, UMI consensuses were aligned to TRA and TRB V and J templates and then assembled into clonotypes. A clonotype was counted as expanded or contracted only if both edgeR and NoisET called the change significant, with noise models trained on biological replicates. For edgeR calls, the cutoffs were a false discovery rate-adjusted p below 0.01 and a log2 fold-change threshold of 1. PCA with hierarchical clustering of max-normalized trajectories of the 1000 most abundant clonotypes was used as exploratory dynamics analysis. Each responding clone was given a CD4 or CD8 phenotype based on the CD4+ and CD8+ repertoires, which had been sequenced separately. Using fastp trimming at Q25 and MiXCR clonotype assembly, TCRdb reanalyzed the public sequencing data and kept in-frame beta chains. Identical CDR3 proteins give one entry, which carries the most common genes and DNA. It is TCRdb's table, rather than the study itself, that gives the V and J calls and clone size. The sample has approximately 65,000 distinct CDR3 sequences on record, 9.3% of them singletons. The top ten clones comprise 0.95% to 1.3% of the sample.

PBMCs were isolated by Ficoll-Paque density gradient centrifugation. This sequence was found in a man aged 18-30 years who had mild COVID-19 (a few samples of this study predate the infection). The sample titles of this study are shuffled in the database, so cell type and time point are left out; the donor was told from shared clones. Recombination linked TRBV5-1 to TRBJ2-3; 11 junctional bases match TRBD2. Sequences were obtained from PBMCs or a T cell subset sorted from them (not recorded which). The sequence in DNA is TGCGCCAGCAGCCCGACTAGCGGGGTCATAGATACGCAGTATTTT. It translates as CASSPTSGVIDTQYF. With the portions outside the CDR3 filled from the reference TRBV5-1 and TRBJ2-3 genes, the complete variable region becomes KAGVTQTPRYLIKTRGQQVTLSCSPISGHRSVSWYQQTPGQGLQFLFEYFSETQRNKGNFPGRFSGRQFSNSRSEMNVSTLELGDSALYLCASSPTSGVIDTQYFGPGTRLTVL.